This T cell receptor (beta chain) was identified during a study of post-analysis software for immune sequencing data. Study results and caveats: A significant reduction in normalized Chao1 diversity was observed in multiple sclerosis patients versus controls. A few TRBV segments occurring more often in patients than controls included TRBV5-6, TRBV5-1 and TRBV20-1.

Researchers reported that TCR beta cDNA libraries carried unique molecular identifiers. TCRdb processed the PCR reads anew with MiXCR; each CDR3 protein has one entry. This table holds hundreds of thousands of distinct CDR3 sequences, roughly 58% found once. Note on this clonotype: Its antigen is not known.

CDR3 length: 14 amino acids. The germline CDR1 and CDR2 sequences are DFQATT and SNEGSKA (reference sequence). This receptor was taken from a girl aged 5 to 17 with multiple sclerosis. The specimen was blood. The V call is TRBV20-1, the J call TRBJ2-7, with 8 bases matching TRBD1. The closer fit of TRBJ2-5 to the DNA end suggests the J call may be wrong. The CDR3 protein is CSARDRRLGETQYF. Written as DNA, the CDR3 is TGCAGTGCCCGGGACAGGAGACTTGGGGAGACCCAGTACTTC.